A single sample gave rise to the 28 T cell receptor beta chains below, sequenced in a study of blood T cell repertoires in COVID-19. Measured with immunoSEQ multiplex PCR; TCRdb has only the in-frame clones, and not every one. This sample carries roughly 200,000 clones, about 81% of them seen once, and the ten largest clones take roughly 7.1%. The sequenced sample was peripheral blood. Receptors were obtained from a woman between 55 and 75 years old with COVID-19, enrolled during active disease.

The chain employs TRBV7-9 and TRBJ1-2; 8 bases agree with TRBD1. Germline CDR1 is SEHNR and CDR2 is FQNEAQ (reference sequence). CDR3 length: 14 residues. J gave up 7 bases and V 5 bases, and 9 bases lay outside the gene matches. CDR3 region: CASSPWDRSAGYTF. CDR3 nucleotide sequence: TGTGCCAGCAGCCCCTGGGACAGGTCCGCTGGCTACACCTTC.

In its sample, this clone was seen once. The V and J genes are TRBV3-1 (or the pseudogene TRBV3-2) and TRBJ1-3; 8 positions match TRBD1. In germline, CDR1 is LGHDT, CDR2 YNNKEL (reference sequence). The trim removed 4 bases at V and 0 bases at J, leaving 2 bases unmatched. The CDR3 runs 15 residues. CDR3 DNA: TGTGCCAGCAGCCGGACAGGGACCTCTGGAAACACCATATATTTT. It is translated as CASSRTGTSGNTIYF.

V usage is TRBV6-1 and J usage is TRBJ2-5, with D perhaps matching TRBD2 (6 bases). V shed 2 bases and J shed 1 base, with 11 bases lying between them. CDR1 and CDR2 (germline): MNHNS, SASEGT. The CDR3 sequence is 15 residues long. CDR3 sequence reads: CASSERRDAQETQYF. Written as DNA, the CDR3 is TGTGCCAGCAGTGAACGGAGGGACGCCCAAGAGACCCAGTACTTC.

The chain joins TRBV6-5 to TRBJ2-5, with 13 bases lining up with TRBD2. The CDR3 covers 16 residues. Per germline, CDR1 MNHEY and CDR2 SVGAGI. The ends lost 4 bases at V and 5 bases at J; junction bases unmatched: 7. DNA of the CDR3: TGTGCCAGCAGTTCGACTAGCGGGGGGCCGCGGGAGACCCAGTACTTC. Protein sequence: CASSSTSGGPRETQYF.

V usage is TRBV11-2 and J usage is TRBJ1-5, with 11 nucleotides matching TRBD1. Per the germline V gene, CDR1 is SGHAT and CDR2 is FQNNGV. CDR3 length: 15 residues. Unmatched junction bases numbered 6, after V lost 5 bases and J lost 6 bases. In DNA form, the CDR3 reads TGTGCCAGCAGCCTCGGGACAGGGGGGATTCAGCCCCAGCATTTT. As protein: CASSLGTGGIQPQHF.

The V call is TRBV9, the J call TRBJ1-2, with D unresolved. This CDR3 is built from 15 residues. V was trimmed by 5 bases and J by 5 bases, leaving 19 bases between them. Germline V gene data show CDR1 as SGDLS and CDR2 as YYNGEE. CDR3 bases: TGTGCCAGCAGAGCTCTTCTTGGGCCTACTTATGGCTACACCTTC. Amino acid sequence: CASRALLGPTYGYTF.

CDR3 DNA sequence: TGTGCCAGCAACCCGGGACAGCCCAATTCACCCCTCCACTTT. This gives the protein CASNPGQPNSPLHF. V usage is TRBV7-9 and J usage is TRBJ1-6, with TRBD1 identical over 7 bases. Per germline, CDR1 SEHNR and CDR2 FQNEAQ (reference sequence). The CDR3 sequence is 14 residues long. V lost 7 bases and J lost 7; bases outside the gene matches: 7.

This clone was seen just once. This sequence joins TRBV28 and TRBJ2-1; tentatively, D is TRBD1 (6 bases). CDR3 size: 14 residues. Germline CDR1 reads MDHEN; CDR2 reads SYDVKM. V was trimmed by 6 bases and J by 4 bases, leaving 13 bases between them. CDR3 sequence reads: CASSRGSLYNEQFF. CDR3 in DNA: TGTGCCAGCAGCAGGGGCAGCCTTTACAATGAGCAGTTCTTC.

The chain employs TRBV7-2 and TRBJ1-2; the match to TRBD1 covers 7 bases. CDR1 SGHTA and CDR2 FQGNSA come from the germline V gene. This CDR3 is 13 amino acids long. J was trimmed by 7 bases and V by 4 bases; bases with no gene match: 6. CDR3 nucleotides: TGTGCCAGCAGCTCTCGACAGGGAGGTGGCTACACCTTC. It codes for CASSSRQGGGYTF.

V usage is TRBV19 and J usage is TRBJ2-3; 8 positions match TRBD2. Per germline, CDR1 LNHDA and CDR2 SQIVND (reference sequence). J was trimmed by 6 bases and V by 4 bases; bases with no gene match: 9. CDR3 size: 15 residues. The CDR3: CASSNERGPRDTQYF. For the CDR3, the DNA is TGTGCCAGTAGTAATGAGCGGGGGCCCAGGGATACGCAGTATTTT.

Here the CDR3 reads CASTRSGNYGYTF. CDR3 nucleotide sequence: TGTGCCAGTACCCGATCAGGGAACTATGGCTACACCTTC. This chain links TRBV19 with TRBJ1-2; D might be TRBD1 (5 bases). V was trimmed by 7 bases and J by 2 bases, leaving 11 bases between them. The CDR3 covers 13 residues. The germline V gene has CDR1 LNHDA and CDR2 SQIVND (reference sequence).

V is TRBV4-2 and J is TRBJ2-7, with a tentative D call TRBD1 (5 bases). The germline V gene has CDR1 LGHNA and CDR2 YNFKEQ. This CDR3 has 14 residues. V was trimmed by 4 bases and J by 2 bases, leaving 12 bases between them. The CDR3 region is CASSRPTDPYEQYF. In DNA form, the CDR3 reads TGTGCCAGCAGCCGACCGACAGATCCCTACGAGCAGTACTTC.

This clone is a singleton in its sample. This chain connects TRBV3-1 (or the pseudogene TRBV3-2) to TRBJ2-3, with D uncertain. The CDR3 length is 13 residues. Germline assignment: CDR1 LGHDT and CDR2 YNNKEL (reference sequence). V was cut by 2 bases and J by 0 bases, with 3 bases left in between. The CDR3 nucleotides are TGTGCCAGCAGCCAACTAAGCACAGATACGCAGTATTTT. Protein product: CASSQLSTDTQYF.

V and J are TRBV28 and TRBJ2-7, with TRBD2 identical over 7 bases. CDR3 length: 13 amino acids. V was clipped by 6 bases and J by 6 bases; unmatched bases: 8. The germline CDR1 and CDR2 sequences are MDHEN and SYDVKM. The CDR3 is CASRPGLRSEQYV. DNA of the CDR3: TGTGCCAGCAGGCCGGGACTAAGAAGCGAGCAGTACGTC.

This clone occurred a few times. The chain recombines TRBV6-1 with TRBJ1-6; possible D gene TRBD1, 6 bases. The CDR3 runs to 14 residues. V lost 1 base, J lost 9 bases, and 10 bases lay in between. Germline CDR1 MNHNS, CDR2 SASEGT. CDR3 loop: CASSEGRGSSPLHF. In DNA, the CDR3 is TGTGCCAGCAGTGAAGGCAGGGGAAGTTCACCCCTCCACTTT.

This rearrangement joins TRBV5-1 to TRBJ1-4, with a tentative D call TRBD1 (5 bases). Germline V lookup: CDR1 SGHRS, CDR2 YFSETQ. V was clipped by 4 bases and J by 4 bases, with 14 bases between them. The CDR3 has 15 amino acids. CDR3 in amino acids: CASSGAAGINEKLFF. In DNA form, the CDR3 reads TGCGCCAGCAGCGGGGCGGCAGGGATTAATGAAAAACTGTTTTTT.

The chain is built from TRBV7-6 and TRBJ2-3, with 13 positions matching TRBD2. This CDR3 comprises 16 residues. V was pared by 5 bases and J by 6 bases, with 8 bases of the junction left unmatched. Germline V gives CDR1 SGHVS, CDR2 FNYEAQ. As DNA, the CDR3 is TGTGCCAGCAGCACACCGCGGACTAGCGGGAGCGATACGCAGTATTTT. Translating gives CASSTPRTSGSDTQYF.

This chain links TRBV2 with TRBJ1-4, with a possible D match to TRBD1 (5 bases). CDR1 is SNHLY and CDR2 is FYNNEI in the germline V gene. Trimming removed 7 bases at V and 0 bases at J, with 9 bases between. The CDR3 sequence is 14 residues long. CDR3 sequence: CASIGQATNEKLFF. CDR3 in DNA: TGTGCCAGCATCGGACAAGCAACTAATGAAAAACTGTTTTTT.

The gene calls are TRBV18 and TRBJ2-3; TRBD2 might be the D (5 bases). This CDR3 comprises 16 residues. Germline CDR1 is KGHSH and CDR2 is LQKENI. Trimming took off 2 bases at V and 0 bases at J, with 12 bases between the two ends. The CDR3 region has the DNA TGTGCCAGCTCACCAGAGGATAGCGCTAGCACAGATACGCAGTATTTT. This encodes CASSPEDSASTDTQYF.

The V and J genes are TRBV19 and TRBJ1-4, with D tentatively TRBD1 (6 bases). V was pared by 1 base and J by 6 bases, with 9 bases between. Germline V gene data show CDR1 as LNHDA and CDR2 as SQIVND (reference sequence). The CDR3 totals 14 residues. This chain's CDR3 is CASSIGGRDEKLFF. The CDR3 DNA reads as TGTGCCAGTAGTATAGGGGGGCGCGATGAAAAACTGTTTTTT.

The CDR3 loop reads CASSTQESYEQYF. The DNA for the CDR3 is TGTGCCAGCAGCACACAAGAATCCTACGAGCAGTACTTC. V is TRBV7-6 and J is TRBJ2-7; D remains ambiguous. V lost 5 bases and J 1 base, leaving 9 bases between the germline ends. Germline CDR1 reads SGHVS; CDR2 reads FNYEAQ. The CDR3 totals 13 residues.

V is TRBV19 and J is TRBJ1-6; possibly TRBD1 for D (5 bases). Deletions cut 11 bases from V and 6 bases from J, with 20 bases between. CDR3 length: 15 amino acids. CDR1 LNHDA and CDR2 SQIVND come from the germline V gene (reference sequence). The CDR3 nucleotides read TGTGCCGCACAGGCTGGGGTCGGAACTAATTCACCCCTCCACTTT. This sequence encodes CAAQAGVGTNSPLHF.

The chain links TRBV28 to TRBJ1-1; tentatively, D is TRBD1 (5 bases). This CDR3 spans 16 amino acids. CDR1 and CDR2 (germline): MDHEN, SYDVKM. The V gene lost 7 bases and the J gene lost 0 bases, with 18 bases spanning the gap. The DNA for the CDR3 is TGTGCCAGCACCACCTGGGGAAGGGGTTTGAACACTGAAGCTTTCTTT. Translated, it gives CASTTWGRGLNTEAFF.

The J gene is TRBJ1-1, the V gene TRBV10-3; 8 bases are shared with TRBD1. The CDR3 length is 15 residues. Trimming at V came to 0 bases and at J to 4 bases, leaving 4 bases not matched to a gene. Germline CDR1 ENHRY, CDR2 SYGVKD. The CDR3 DNA follows: TGTGCCATCAGTGAGTCGACAGGGGAAGGCACTGAAGCTTTCTTT. Translation gives CAISESTGEGTEAFF.

The J gene is TRBJ1-3, the V gene TRBV5-1; perhaps TRBD1 as D (6 bases). There are 14 residues in the CDR3. Per germline, CDR1 SGHRS and CDR2 YFSETQ. V was shortened by 4 bases and J by 8 bases, with 16 bases between the two germline ends. CDR3 loop: CASSEGHAADTIYF. The CDR3 nucleotides are TGCGCCAGCAGCGAGGGACATGCGGCGGACACCATATATTTT.

V usage is TRBV9 and J usage is TRBJ2-7; 10 bases are a match to TRBD2. Unmatched junction bases numbered 4, after V lost 3 bases and J lost 4 bases. This CDR3 region has 14 residues. Germline V gene lookup returns CDR1 SGDLS and CDR2 YYNGEE. CDR3 amino acids: CASSASGLAYEQYF. CDR3 sequence (DNA): TGTGCCAGCAGCGCCTCGGGACTAGCGTACGAGCAGTACTTC.

The rearrangement joins TRBV19 to TRBJ1-5; no clear D gene. Germline V lookup: CDR1 LNHDA, CDR2 SQIVND (reference sequence). The germline V and J ends were trimmed by 3 bases and 4 bases, with 13 bases remaining between them. The CDR3 length is 15 residues. CDR3 bases: TGTGCCAGTAGTATTCTACCCTTGGAGAATCAGCCCCAGCATTTT. Its protein is CASSILPLENQPQHF.

This clone has just a few counts. This rearrangement joins TRBV4-3 to TRBJ2-6, with D unclear. CDR1 is LGHNA and CDR2 is YSLEER in the germline V gene. V lost 4 bases and J lost 0, with 10 bases in between. The CDR3 has 16 residues. CDR3: CASSRDRSSGANVLTF. CDR3 DNA sequence: TGCGCCAGCAGCCGAGACCGGAGCTCTGGGGCCAACGTCCTGACTTTC.